A single sample is the source of the 20 T cell receptor beta chains below, sequenced in a study of T cell responses to AZD1222 COVID-19 vaccine. Profiling relied on immunoSEQ multiplex PCR, and the TCRdb table lists in-frame clones only, not all of them. This sample has about 84,000 clones; roughly 85% occur once, and the top ten carry about 1.6%. Source: peripheral blood, taken on day 0 of AZD1222 vaccination. All receptors come from an adult in good health.

V usage is TRBV18 and J usage is TRBJ1-4, with D tentatively TRBD1 (6 bases). CDR3 length: 14 amino acids. V was trimmed by 0 bases and J by 7 bases, leaving 9 bases between them. Germline V gives CDR1 KGHSH, CDR2 LQKENI. The CDR3 bases are TGTGCCAGCTCACCACCGGGGGCTGGTGAAAAACTGTTTTTT. Translation gives CASSPPGAGEKLFF. Full variable domain (missing parts from reference TRBV18 and TRBJ1-4): NAGVMQNPRHLVRRRGQEARLRCSPMKGHSHVYWYRQLPEEGLKFMVYLQKENIIDESGMPKERFSAEFPKEGPSILRIQQVVRGDSAAYFCASSPPGAGEKLFFGSGTQLSVL.

The chain has TRBV19 and TRBJ1-1, with D maybe TRBD1 (5 bases). The CDR3 sequence is 11 residues long. V lost 7 bases and J 3 bases, leaving 6 bases between the germline ends. The germline CDR1 and CDR2 sequences are LNHDA and SQIVND (reference sequence). CDR3 bases: TGTGCCAGTACGGGGCACACTGAAGCTTTCTTT. Protein product: CASTGHTEAFF.

The chain couples TRBV10-1 to TRBJ2-7; unclear D gene. Trimming stripped 2 bases from V and 7 bases from J, with 9 bases between. CDR1 is WNHNN, CDR2 SYGVQD, per germline (reference sequence). This CDR3 comprises 12 residues. The CDR3 reads CASSETVGEQYF. The CDR3 DNA is TGCGCCAGCAGTGAGACTGTGGGTGAGCAGTACTTC.

The chain couples TRBV7-2 to TRBJ1-3; 9 bases are shared with TRBD1. This CDR3 spans 16 amino acids. Germline values: CDR1 SGHTA, CDR2 FQGNSA. After removal of 5 bases from V and 4 bases from J, the junction contained 9 bases not matched to a gene. The CDR3 DNA is TGTGCCAGCAGCCCCGACAGGGGGTCGTGGGGAAACACCATATATTTT. Its translation: CASSPDRGSWGNTIYF.

The rearrangement links TRBV5-4 to TRBJ2-1; TRBD2 matches 13 bases. CDR3 length: 16 residues. Germline CDR1 and CDR2: SGHNT and YYREEE (reference sequence). Unmatched junction bases numbered 6, after V lost 4 bases and J lost 5 bases. The CDR3 reads CASSPTGTSGNNEQFF. DNA of the CDR3: TGTGCCAGCAGCCCCACCGGGACTAGCGGGAACAATGAGCAGTTCTTC.

The chain is built from TRBV5-1 and TRBJ2-1; possibly TRBD2 for D (6 bases). Between the trimmed V and J ends, which lost 3 bases and 4 bases, there was a span of 17 bases. Germline values: CDR1 SGHRS, CDR2 YFSETQ. The CDR3 loop spans 16 amino acids. CDR3 sequence: CASSWESGPPYNEQFF. DNA for the CDR3: TGCGCCAGCAGCTGGGAGAGCGGGCCACCTTACAATGAGCAGTTCTTC.

This chain joins TRBV7-9 and TRBJ1-4; TRBD1 is a possible D gene (5 bases). CDR3 size: 17 residues. V was cut by 0 bases and J by 5 bases, with 16 bases left in between. Germline assignment: CDR1 SEHNR and CDR2 FQNEAQ (reference sequence). Here the CDR3 DNA reads TGTGCCAGCAGCTTAGCCCTCTTACAGGCTGGGAATGAAAAACTGTTTTTT. Translated, it gives CASSLALLQAGNEKLFF.

This clone was counted a single time. The rearrangement links TRBV6-5 to TRBJ2-1; possible D gene TRBD1, 6 bases. There are 13 residues in the CDR3. Trimming cost V 6 bases and J 7 bases, with 13 bases left between them. CDR1 is MNHEY and CDR2 is SVGAGI in the germline V gene. CDR3 in amino acids: CASRRPGVNEQFF. The CDR3 nucleotides are TGTGCCAGCAGACGCCCAGGGGTTAATGAGCAGTTCTTC.

The chain has TRBV18 and TRBJ1-6; no clear D gene. Looked up from germline, CDR1 is KGHSH and CDR2 is LQKENI. The CDR3 has 14 amino acids. V dropped 1 base and J dropped 8 bases, with 9 bases sitting between them. CDR3 in amino acids: CASSPQRFDSPLHF. The DNA for the CDR3 is TGTGCCAGCTCACCACAAAGGTTCGATTCACCCCTCCACTTT.

The chain is built from TRBV7-9 and TRBJ2-1; weak D call: TRBD2 (5 bases). CDR1 is SEHNR, CDR2 FQNEAQ, per germline (reference sequence). Trimming pared 4 bases from V and 0 bases from J, leaving 19 bases between. This CDR3 comprises 18 residues. CDR3 nucleotide sequence: TGTGCCAGCAGCTCCGACTTACCCCCTGAGGGCTCCTACAATGAGCAGTTCTTC. Translated: CASSSDLPPEGSYNEQFF.

The chain joins TRBV7-2 to TRBJ1-1; D is uncertain. V was clipped by 5 bases and J by 5 bases, with 15 bases between them. This CDR3 spans 14 amino acids. Per germline, CDR1 SGHTA and CDR2 FQGNSA. CDR3 nucleotides: TGTGCCAGCAGCCACCCGTCCCTCGGGACTGAAGCTTTCTTT. It yields the protein CASSHPSLGTEAFF.

This chain connects TRBV9 to TRBJ1-2; TRBD1 might be the D (6 bases). The CDR3 is made up of 13 amino acids. The germline gives CDR1 SGDLS, CDR2 YYNGEE. V was pared by 2 bases and J by 4 bases, with 9 bases between. The chain's CDR3 is CASSVTGSYGYTF. CDR3 nucleotide sequence: TGTGCCAGCAGCGTCACAGGGTCCTATGGCTACACCTTC.

The chain couples TRBV30 to TRBJ2-1, with 8 positions matching TRBD2. V trimming: 0 bases; J trimming: 8 bases; junction bases outside the gene matches: 9. The germline gives CDR1 GTSNPN, CDR2 SVGIG (reference sequence). This CDR3 contains 15 residues. The CDR3 DNA reads as TGTGCCTGGAGTGTACAAGTCGCGGGAGGCGATGAGCAGTTCTTC. Amino acids: CAWSVQVAGGDEQFF.

The rearrangement links TRBV6-5 to TRBJ2-5; 9 nucleotides align to TRBD1. After removal of 9 bases from V and 0 bases from J, the junction contained 2 bases not matched to a gene. The length of the CDR3 is 13 residues. CDR1 MNHEY and CDR2 SVGAGI come from the germline V gene. The DNA for the CDR3 is TGTGCCAGTAGGACAGGGGACCAAGAGACCCAGTACTTC. Translating it yields CASRTGDQETQYF.

To note about this clone: At one of its ends the junction is not consistent with the germline gene, which may arise from a read error. The chain links TRBV5-1 to TRBJ2-2; perhaps TRBD1 as D (5 bases). CDR1 is SGHRS and CDR2 is YFSETQ in the germline V gene. The CDR3 has 14 residues. The CDR3 is CASQGAVSTRELFF. In DNA, the CDR3 is TGCGCCAGCCAAGGGGCGGTTAGCACCAGGGAGCTGTTTTTT.

J is TRBJ1-2 and V is TRBV7-8, with TRBD1 identical over 9 bases. After removal of 5 bases from V and 1 base from J, the junction contained 2 bases not matched to a gene. The CDR3 runs to 14 residues. Germline values: CDR1 SGHVS, CDR2 FQNEAQ. CDR3 sequence reads: CASSPGQGNYGYTF. In DNA form, the CDR3 reads TGTGCCAGCAGCCCGGGACAGGGTAACTATGGCTACACCTTC. The complete variable domain, with remaining parts taken from reference TRBV7-8 and TRBJ1-2, reads GAGVSQSPRYKVAKRGQDVALRCDPISGHVSLFWYQQALGQGPEFLTYFQNEAQLDKSGLPSDRFFAERPEGSVSTLKIQRTQQEDSAVYLCASSPGQGNYGYTFGSGTRLTVV.

This chain links TRBV3-1 (or the pseudogene TRBV3-2) with TRBJ1-3; TRBD1 matches 8 bases. The length of the CDR3 is 15 residues. V lost 1 base and J lost 2; bases outside the gene matches: 1. Germline V gene data show CDR1 as LGHDT and CDR2 as YNNKEL (reference sequence). This CDR3 is CASSQVTGAGNTIYF. The CDR3 DNA follows: TGTGCCAGCAGCCAAGTGACAGGGGCTGGAAACACCATATATTTT.

This chain links TRBV18 with TRBJ2-5; D is undetermined. V lost 5 bases, J lost 1 base, and 2 bases lay in between. This CDR3 is built from 11 residues. Per germline, CDR1 KGHSH and CDR2 LQKENI. The CDR3 here is CASSFQETQYF. The CDR3 DNA follows: TGTGCCAGCTCATTCCAAGAGACCCAGTACTTC.

The genes are TRBV30 and TRBJ1-3, with 10 nucleotides matching TRBD1. The CDR3 is made up of 16 amino acids. With 3 bases clipped from V and 5 bases from J, the junction kept 10 bases outside the gene matches. CDR1 is GTSNPN and CDR2 is SVGIG in the germline V gene (reference sequence). This CDR3 is CAWSPLGTGVRNTIYF. As DNA, the CDR3 is TGTGCCTGGAGCCCCCTCGGGACAGGGGTGCGAAACACCATATATTTT.

This chain connects TRBV7-3 to TRBJ2-1; the match to TRBD2 covers 8 bases. CDR3 size: 18 residues. Germline V CDR1 and CDR2: SGHTA, FQGTGA. After removal of 5 bases from V and 8 bases from J, the junction contained 20 bases not matched to a gene. CDR3 in DNA: TGTGCCAGCAGCCCCCGTCCCCCTGGACTAGCCGGGTCATATGAGCAGTTCTTC. This sequence encodes CASSPRPPGLAGSYEQFF.